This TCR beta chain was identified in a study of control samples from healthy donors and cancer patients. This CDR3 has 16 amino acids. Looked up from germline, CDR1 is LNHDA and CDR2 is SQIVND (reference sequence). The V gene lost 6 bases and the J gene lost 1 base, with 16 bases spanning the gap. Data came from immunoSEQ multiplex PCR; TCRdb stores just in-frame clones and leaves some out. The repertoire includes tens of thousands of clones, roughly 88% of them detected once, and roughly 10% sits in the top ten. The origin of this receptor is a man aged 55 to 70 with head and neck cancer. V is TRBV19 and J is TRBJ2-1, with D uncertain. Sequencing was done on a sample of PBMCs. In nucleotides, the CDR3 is TGTGCCAGTAGGCCTAGACCAAGCGCTTCCTACAATGAGCAGTTCTTC. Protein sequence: CASRPRPSASYNEQFF.